The 7 T cell receptor beta chains below come from one sample, sequenced in a study of regulatory T cells in long-lasting Graves disease. Regarding time point: persistent/refractory GD, antithyroid drugs over 5 years with positive TRAb. Making the TCR library involved RNA that had been extracted from PBMCs. Investigators prepared the TCR beta libraries by applying iRepertoire HTBI primers and Arm-PCR of CDR3 regions. MiXCR, run by TCRdb on the multiplex PCR reads, gives a single entry per CDR3 protein. The repertoire holds about 290,000 distinct CDR3 sequences, with 20% to 25% as singletons. The sample consisted of peripheral blood mononuclear cells (PBMCs), taken when the disease was refractory, from a patient treated with antithyroid drugs. The receptors derive from a female donor with Graves disease.

Ten or more counts support this clonotype. The chain is built from TRBV28 and TRBJ1-2; no firm D call. The CDR3 loop spans 13 amino acids. V lost 7 bases and J 3 bases, leaving 12 bases between the germline ends. From germline, CDR1 is MDHEN and CDR2 SYDVKM. The CDR3 DNA is TGTGCCAGCACCCGGGCCGACTACTATGGCTACACCTTC. Residues: CASTRADYYGYTF.

This clonotype came up many times. The rearrangement joins TRBV11-2 to TRBJ2-7; D ambiguous. Trimming took off 5 bases at V and 2 bases at J, with 7 bases between the two ends. CDR3 length: 12 residues. The germline CDR1 and CDR2 sequences are SGHAT and FQNNGV. The CDR3 reads CASSRYTYEQYF. CDR3 DNA: TGTGCCAGCAGCCGATACACCTACGAGCAGTACTTC.

This clonotype was seen only a few times. The rearrangement joins TRBV20-1 to TRBJ1-1, with D perhaps matching TRBD1 (5 bases). In germline, CDR1 is DFQATT, CDR2 SNEGSKA (reference sequence). V lost 2 bases and J lost 3, with 13 bases in between. The CDR3 runs 14 residues. The CDR3 spells CSARSALGDTEAFF. CDR3 in DNA: TGCAGTGCTAGATCGGCCCTAGGGGACACTGAAGCTTTCTTT.

The chain has TRBV7-3 and TRBJ2-2; the match to TRBD1 covers 7 bases. The V gene end was trimmed by 5 bases and the J gene end by 4 bases; junction bases not matched to a gene: 7. The CDR3 is 15 residues long. Germline V gene sequence: CDR1 SGHTA, CDR2 FQGTGA. The CDR3 coding sequence is TGTGCCAGCAGCGTACAGGGGACGTCCACCGGGGAGCTGTTTTTT. Its translation: CASSVQGTSTGELFF.

As concerns this clonotype: This may come from a read error, since a much larger clone is one base off. The CDR3 nucleotides are TGTGCCAGCAGCTTTACGGGGGGGGGATACGAGCAGTGCTTC. Protein sequence: CASSFTGGGYEQCF. The J gene is TRBJ2-7, the V gene TRBV7-8; TRBD2 matches 8 bases. This CDR3 has 14 amino acids. Germline V lookup: CDR1 SGHVS, CDR2 FQNEAQ.

The rearrangement joins TRBV7-2 to TRBJ2-7, with TRBD2 as a possible D gene (6 bases). V was trimmed by 3 bases and J by 6 bases, leaving 15 bases between them. The CDR3 runs to 14 residues. Germline CDR1 SGHTA, CDR2 FQGNSA. CDR3 amino acids: CASSFGTGLSEQYF. DNA for the CDR3: TGTGCCAGCAGCTTTGGGACTGGGCTCAGCGAGCAGTACTTC.

This sequence joins TRBV27 and TRBJ1-6; perhaps TRBD1 as D (6 bases). Trimming left V 6 bases short and J 11 bases short, with 17 bases between. Germline V gives CDR1 MNHEY, CDR2 SMNVEV (reference sequence). The CDR3 contains 14 residues. DNA for the CDR3: TGTGCCAGCAGGCTAGGGGGATTAGCGACACCCCTCCACTTT. The encoded protein is CASRLGGLATPLHF.